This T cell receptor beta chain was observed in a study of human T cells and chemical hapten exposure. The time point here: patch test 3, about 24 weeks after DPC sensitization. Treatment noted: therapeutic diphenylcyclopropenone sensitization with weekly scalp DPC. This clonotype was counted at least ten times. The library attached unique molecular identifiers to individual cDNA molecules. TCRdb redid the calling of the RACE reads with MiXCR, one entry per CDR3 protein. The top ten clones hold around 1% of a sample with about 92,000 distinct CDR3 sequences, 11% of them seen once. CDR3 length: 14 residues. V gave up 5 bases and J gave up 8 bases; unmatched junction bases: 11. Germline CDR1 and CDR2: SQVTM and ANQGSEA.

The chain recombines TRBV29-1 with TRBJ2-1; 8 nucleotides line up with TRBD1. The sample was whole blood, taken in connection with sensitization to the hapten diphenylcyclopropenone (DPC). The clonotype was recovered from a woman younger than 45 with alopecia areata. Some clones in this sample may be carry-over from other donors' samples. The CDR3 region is CSVRGQGGGYEQFF. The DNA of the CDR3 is TGCAGCGTTCGCGGACAGGGAGGTGGGTATGAGCAGTTCTTC.